Detailed here is one TCR beta chain. Clones were read by immunoSEQ multiplex PCR, and TCRdb kept only the in-frame ones, dropping some. The data contain about 98,000 clones, around 90% of them singletons. The source of the sample is a study of blood T cell repertoires in COVID-19. Trimming took 8 bases from V and 5 from J, leaving 17 bases between them. This CDR3 region has 14 residues. Germline V CDR1 and CDR2: SGHAT, FQNNGV. The chain is built from TRBV11-2 and TRBJ2-3; maybe TRBD2 (6 bases). The sequence was collected from a woman aged 45 to 65 with COVID-19, enrolled during active disease. Source material: peripheral blood. The CDR3 sequence: CASSPVGGRDTQYF. Here the CDR3 DNA reads TGTGCCAGCTCACCAGTTGGGGGGAGAGATACGCAGTATTTT.